Following are 26 T cell receptor beta chains from one sample sequenced in a study of OX40 agonist ivuxolimab in advanced cancers. Sequencing was performed with immunoSEQ multiplex PCR; in TCRdb, only in-frame clones are kept and a portion is missing. Found here are fewer than 60,000 clones, 60% to 80% of them singletons; the top ten hold under 5%. The sample in question was CD4+ or CD8+ T cells sorted from blood, obtained in a trial of the OX40 agonist ivuxolimab. The receptor source for this set is an adult with an advanced solid tumor such as melanoma, head and neck, liver or kidney cancer.

The chain recombines TRBV6-5 with TRBJ2-3; 8 bases fit TRBD2. This CDR3 spans 14 amino acids. Germline values: CDR1 MNHEY, CDR2 SVGAGI. The J segment lost 3 bases and the V segment lost 9 bases, leaving 8 bases of the junction unmatched. The CDR3 here is CASSRGALTDTQYF. Written as DNA, the CDR3 is TGTGCCAGTTCGCGGGGGGCCTTGACAGATACGCAGTATTTT.

The CDR3 DNA reads as TGCGCCAGCAGCGAAACCGGGACTAGTTTCTACGAGCAGTACTTC. Its translation: CASSETGTSFYEQYF. V gene TRBV5-1 combines with J gene TRBJ2-7; the match to TRBD2 covers 8 bases. V shed 4 bases and J 3 bases; nucleotides not matched to a gene: 9. CDR3 length: 15 amino acids. Germline V lookup: CDR1 SGHRS, CDR2 YFSETQ. Combining the CDR3 with reference TRBV5-1 and TRBJ2-7 gives the whole variable domain KAGVTQTPRYLIKTRGQQVTLSCSPISGHRSVSWYQQTPGQGLQFLFEYFSETQRNKGNFPGRFSGRQFSNSRSEMNVSTLELGDSALYLCASSETGTSFYEQYFGPGTRLTVT.

V usage is TRBV29-1 and J usage is TRBJ1-2; 7 bases align to TRBD1. The germline V gene encodes CDR1 SQVTM and CDR2 ANQGSEA. V shed 4 bases, J shed 2 bases, and the junction held 10 bases outside the gene matches. The CDR3 consists of 15 residues. The CDR3, as DNA: TGCAGCGTTGGCCTCACACCACAGGGGAACTATGGCTACACCTTC. This encodes CSVGLTPQGNYGYTF.

The chain has TRBV6-5 and TRBJ2-2; 7 bases agree with TRBD1. With V trimmed by 4 bases and J by 7 bases, 6 bases remained unmatched. CDR3 length: 14 residues. The V gene's germline CDR1 is MNHEY and CDR2 SVGAGI. CDR3 amino acids: CASSSLTGYGELFF. For the CDR3, the DNA is TGTGCCAGCAGTTCCTTGACAGGGTACGGGGAGCTGTTTTTT.

V is TRBV11-2 and J is TRBJ1-2; 9 bases are shared with TRBD1. Losses at the gene ends were 3 bases for V and 7 bases for J; bases not matched to a gene: 9. The germline V gene encodes CDR1 SGHAT and CDR2 FQNNGV. The CDR3 spans 15 residues. CDR3 DNA: TGTGCCAGCAGCTTGGAAAGACAGGGGGGCTCTGGCTACACCTTC. Translated: CASSLERQGGSGYTF.

V is TRBV11-2 and J is TRBJ2-5; D is tentatively TRBD1 or TRBD2 (5 bases each). Germline lookup yields CDR1 SGHAT and CDR2 FQNNGV. This CDR3 region has 14 residues. V dropped 1 base and J dropped 1 base, with 7 bases sitting between them. The CDR3 sequence: CASSLAGTQETQYF. The CDR3 region has the DNA TGTGCCAGCAGCTTAGCAGGGACCCAAGAGACCCAGTACTTC. Combining the CDR3 with reference TRBV11-2 and TRBJ2-5 gives the whole variable domain EAGVAQSPRYKIIEKRQSVAFWCNPISGHATLYWYQQILGQGPKLLIQFQNNGVVDDSQLPKDRFSAERLKGVDSTLKIQPAKLEDSAVYLCASSLAGTQETQYFGPGTRLLVL.

The chain carries TRBV7-2 and TRBJ2-7; possible D gene TRBD2, 6 bases. The germline gives CDR1 SGHTA, CDR2 FQGNSA. The ends were cut back, 3 bases at V and 2 bases at J, with 11 bases in the middle. The CDR3 is made up of 14 amino acids. CDR3 protein: CASSFRRGAYEQYF. The CDR3 DNA is TGTGCCAGCAGCTTCCGGCGGGGCGCCTACGAGCAGTACTTC.

The chain uses TRBV30 and TRBJ2-7, with D possibly being TRBD1 (5 bases). Germline V gene data show CDR1 as GTSNPN and CDR2 as SVGIG (reference sequence). The CDR3 length is 13 residues. The V gene lost 5 bases and the J gene lost 0 bases, with 11 bases spanning the gap. CDR3 sequence reads: CAWYRSDSYEQYF. The CDR3 DNA follows: TGTGCCTGGTACAGGTCCGACTCCTACGAGCAGTACTTC.

The chain uses TRBV11-2 and TRBJ2-3, with TRBD2 identical over 7 bases. The CDR3 has 16 amino acids. V shed 4 bases and J 2 bases; nucleotides not matched to a gene: 9. Germline assignment: CDR1 SGHAT and CDR2 FQNNGV. CDR3 region: CASSSVWGRATDTQYF. The CDR3 coding sequence is TGTGCCAGCAGCTCCGTTTGGGGGAGGGCCACAGATACGCAGTATTTT.

This clone has only a few counts. The gene calls are TRBV28 and TRBJ1-3; D gene ambiguous. The germline gives CDR1 MDHEN, CDR2 SYDVKM. This CDR3 spans 19 amino acids. V was clipped by 7 bases and J by 0 bases, with 25 bases between them. CDR3: CASKYITGRTLYSGNTIYF. The CDR3, as DNA: TGTGCCAGCAAATACATTACCGGGCGGACGTTATACTCTGGAAACACCATATATTTT.

This sequence joins TRBV19 and TRBJ2-3, with a tentative D call TRBD2 (5 bases). V was cut by 7 bases and J by 6 bases, with 14 bases left in between. The CDR3 extends over 13 amino acids. Germline CDR1 reads LNHDA; CDR2 reads SQIVND (reference sequence). CDR3 sequence (DNA): TGTGCCAGTAATCGTAATAGCGACGATACGCAGTATTTT. Its protein is CASNRNSDDTQYF.

The chain is built from TRBV7-2 and TRBJ2-5; D remains ambiguous. The germline V gene encodes CDR1 SGHTA and CDR2 FQGNSA. The V gene lost 2 bases and the J gene lost 5 bases, with 6 bases spanning the gap. The CDR3 loop spans 12 amino acids. The CDR3 DNA reads TGTGCCAGCAGCTTATTTACGGAGACCCAGTACTTC. This translates into CASSLFTETQYF.

In nucleotides, the CDR3 is TGTGCCAGCAGTGAATTTGGGGGAGACACTGAAGCTTTCTTT. Translated: CASSEFGGDTEAFF. The chain employs TRBV2 and TRBJ1-1; D might be TRBD1 (5 bases). The CDR3 is 14 amino acids. V dropped 2 bases and J dropped 3 bases, with 10 bases sitting between them. CDR1 and CDR2 from the germline V gene are SNHLY and FYNNEI.

The chain recombines TRBV27 with TRBJ2-1; D tentatively reads TRBD1 or TRBD2 (5 bases each). Trimming pared 4 bases from V and 0 bases from J, leaving 13 bases between. The germline gives CDR1 MNHEY, CDR2 SMNVEV (reference sequence). The CDR3 covers 16 residues. The CDR3 sequence is CASSSWGGRSYNEQFF. The DNA of the CDR3 is TGTGCCAGCAGTTCCTGGGGCGGGCGCTCCTACAATGAGCAGTTCTTC.

The chain uses TRBV5-1 and TRBJ2-7, with D possibly matching TRBD2 (6 bases). The V end lost 0 bases, the J end lost 2 bases, and 12 bases lay between the germline ends. The CDR3 sequence is 15 residues long. Germline CDR1 SGHRS, CDR2 YFSETQ. This CDR3 is CASSLEASVTYEQYF. The CDR3 DNA sequence: TGCGCCAGCAGCTTGGAAGCTAGCGTTACCTACGAGCAGTACTTC.

This clone was seen more than once but under ten times. This chain connects TRBV4-1 to TRBJ2-5; the D gene is possibly TRBD2 (5 bases). Germline lookup yields CDR1 MGHRA and CDR2 YSYEKL. V lost 0 bases to trimming and J lost 4 bases, with 18 bases between them. The CDR3 extends over 17 amino acids. Here the CDR3 reads CASSQETSGQFRETQYF. The DNA of the CDR3 is TGCGCCAGCAGCCAAGAGACAAGCGGCCAATTTAGAGAGACCCAGTACTTC.

The gene calls are TRBV19 and TRBJ1-5; the D is unclear. Trimming removed 6 bases from V and 0 bases from J, with 18 bases in between. The CDR3 contains 17 residues. CDR1 and CDR2 (germline): LNHDA, SQIVND (reference sequence). The CDR3 spells CASSPTPTGGSNQPQHF. DNA for the CDR3: TGTGCCAGTAGCCCCACCCCCACCGGAGGTAGCAATCAGCCCCAGCATTTT.

This clone was found a few times. The chain employs TRBV20-1 and TRBJ1-1; tentatively, D is TRBD1 (5 bases). The CDR3 runs to 11 residues. Germline CDR1 is DFQATT and CDR2 is SNEGSKA (reference sequence). The V gene lost 3 bases and the J gene lost 3 bases, with 5 bases spanning the gap. This CDR3 is CSARGDTEAFF. The DNA of the CDR3 is TGCAGTGCTAGGGGGGACACTGAAGCTTTCTTT.

The rearrangement joins TRBV5-6 to TRBJ2-1, with TRBD2 matching 10 bases. Looked up from germline, CDR1 is SGHDT and CDR2 is YYEEEE. Trimming removed 4 bases from V and 4 bases from J; junction bases left unmatched: 8. This CDR3 is built from 16 residues. The CDR3 protein is CASSPPTSGAYNEQFF. The CDR3 DNA follows: TGTGCCAGCAGCCCCCCCACTAGCGGGGCGTACAATGAGCAGTTCTTC. The full variable domain, its missing parts supplied by reference TRBV5-6 and TRBJ2-1, is DAGVTQSPTHLIKTRGQQVTLRCSPKSGHDTVSWYQQALGQGPQFIFQYYEEEERQRGNFPDRFSGHQFPNYSSELNVNALLLGDSALYLCASSPPTSGAYNEQFFGPGTRLTVL.

The gene calls are TRBV28 and TRBJ2-1; D uncertain. Trimming removed 6 bases at V and 5 bases at J, with 14 bases between. This CDR3 region has 14 residues. The germline CDR1 and CDR2 sequences are MDHEN and SYDVKM. The CDR3 region is CASRKASVNNEQFF. For the CDR3, the DNA is TGTGCCAGCAGAAAGGCGTCTGTGAACAATGAGCAGTTCTTC.

The genes are TRBV15 and TRBJ2-1; D ambiguous. The CDR3 spans 12 residues. CDR1 is LNHNV and CDR2 is YYDKDF in the germline V gene (reference sequence). V was trimmed by 3 bases and J by 12 bases, leaving 12 bases between them. Here the CDR3 reads CATSRDRWGQFF. CDR3 nucleotides: TGTGCCACCAGCAGGGATCGATGGGGGCAGTTCTTC.

This clone occurred once. The V and J genes are TRBV27 and TRBJ2-1, with D possibly TRBD1 on 7 matching bases. This CDR3 comprises 15 residues. The germline V gene has CDR1 MNHEY and CDR2 SMNVEV (reference sequence). Trimming cost V 3 bases and J 6 bases, with 15 bases left between them. The CDR3 here is CASSFRGALGNEQFF. The DNA of the CDR3 is TGTGCCAGCAGTTTCAGGGGGGCCCTTGGCAATGAGCAGTTCTTC.

The V and J genes are TRBV25-1 and TRBJ2-1; no clear D gene. The CDR3 consists of 13 residues. Per germline, CDR1 MGHDK and CDR2 SYGVNS. With 6 bases removed from V and 0 bases from J, the gap between germline ends came to 6 bases. The CDR3 loop reads CASRQSSYNEQFF. CDR3 nucleotides: TGTGCCAGCAGGCAGAGCTCCTACAATGAGCAGTTCTTC.

The rearrangement joins TRBV4-3 to TRBJ2-7; D uncertain. The V gene's germline CDR1 is LGHNA and CDR2 YSLEER. The V and J ends lost 1 base and 4 bases respectively, with 8 bases between them. The CDR3 is made up of 13 amino acids. CDR3 amino acids: CASSQALDYEQYF. As DNA, the CDR3 is TGCGCCAGCAGCCAAGCGCTAGATTACGAGCAGTACTTC.

The V call is TRBV28, the J call TRBJ1-5, with D possibly TRBD1 on 5 matching bases. Germline CDR1 and CDR2: MDHEN and SYDVKM. This CDR3 has 15 residues. Trimming took 4 bases from V and 2 from J, leaving 12 bases between them. Written as DNA, the CDR3 is TGTGCCAGCAGTTCCCAGGGTGCGGGCAATCAGCCCCAGCATTTT. Translated, it gives CASSSQGAGNQPQHF.

This clone has a count of ten or more. The rearrangement uses TRBV27 and TRBJ2-7; 10 bases are a match to TRBD2. V lost 5 bases to trimming and J lost 4 bases; unmatched junction nucleotides: 11. The CDR3 sequence is 16 residues long. Germline-derived CDR1 and CDR2 are MNHEY and SMNVEV (reference sequence). The CDR3 sequence: CASSPRGLALSYEQYF. CDR3 nucleotides: TGTGCCAGCAGTCCCCGGGGACTAGCGCTTTCTTACGAGCAGTACTTC.